The 21 T cell receptor beta chains listed next were all sequenced from one sample in a study of T cell repertoires in cytomegalovirus infection. For these TCRs, the target antigens are not known. TCRdb analysed the reads with MiXCR anew, one entry per CDR3 protein. The sample contains a few hundred thousand distinct CDR3 sequences, 40% of which appear only once. This material consisted of cultured PBMCs, taken from culture after CMV antigen stimulation. These TCRs come from a human donor in good health (CMV status not recorded). Some clones in this sample may be carry-over from other donors' samples.

The chain joins TRBV2 to TRBJ1-6; 9 bases are a match to TRBD1. The CDR3 has 15 amino acids. The germline V gene encodes CDR1 SNHLY and CDR2 FYNNEI. V trimming: 6 bases; J trimming: 8 bases; junction bases outside the gene matches: 8. CDR3 amino acids: CASRMGTGNYSPLHF. For the CDR3, the DNA is TGTGCCAGCAGGATGGGGACAGGGAATTATTCACCCCTCCACTTT. The complete variable domain, with remaining parts taken from reference TRBV2 and TRBJ1-6, reads EPEVTQTPSHQVTQMGQEVILRCVPISNHLYFYWYRQILGQKVEFLVSFYNNEISEKSEIFDDQFSVERPDGSNFTLKIRSTKLEDSAMYFCASRMGTGNYSPLHFGNGTRLTVT.

This chain joins TRBV9 and TRBJ1-1; D gene uncertain. Trimming shortened V by 4 bases and J by 4 bases, and 14 bases separated the two germline ends. Germline V gene lookup returns CDR1 SGDLS and CDR2 YYNGEE. This CDR3 is 14 amino acids long. The CDR3 coding sequence is TGTGCCAGCAGCCCCCTCAGTGGTAGCACTGAAGCTTTCTTT. This sequence encodes CASSPLSGSTEAFF.

The genes are TRBV5-4 and TRBJ1-2; the D is unclear. Germline V gives CDR1 SGHNT, CDR2 YYREEE (reference sequence). The CDR3 consists of 13 residues. The V and J ends lost 0 bases and 8 bases respectively, with 11 bases between them. CDR3 sequence reads: CASSLGLPRGYTF. The CDR3 DNA reads as TGTGCCAGCAGCTTGGGGCTCCCCCGGGGCTACACCTTC. Drawing the rest from reference TRBV5-4 and TRBJ1-2, the complete variable domain is ETGVTQSPTHLIKTRGQQVTLRCSSQSGHNTVSWYQQALGQGPQFIFQYYREEENGRGNFPPRFSGLQFPNYSSELNVNALELDDSALYLCASSLGLPRGYTFGSGTRLTVV.

J is TRBJ2-5 and V is TRBV20-1, with D perhaps TRBD2 (6 bases). CDR1 DFQATT and CDR2 SNEGSKA come from the germline V gene (reference sequence). CDR3 length: 15 residues. V was trimmed by 2 bases and J by 5 bases, leaving 18 bases between them. The CDR3 is CSARPQWGGFETQYF. The CDR3 region has the DNA TGCAGTGCTAGACCTCAATGGGGAGGTTTCGAGACCCAGTACTTC.

The chain combines TRBV7-9 with TRBJ2-2; 9 positions agree with TRBD1. The CDR3 runs 15 residues. Germline loops: CDR1 SEHNR, CDR2 FQNEAQ (reference sequence). V was pared by 5 bases and J by 4 bases, with 5 bases of the junction left unmatched. CDR3 region: CASSAGTGPTGELFF. CDR3 bases: TGTGCCAGCAGCGCGGGGACAGGGCCCACCGGGGAGCTGTTTTTT.

This clonotype was seen a handful of times. The chain couples TRBV2 to TRBJ2-7; D assignment may be TRBD1 or TRBD2 (5 bases each). Per the germline V gene, CDR1 is SNHLY and CDR2 is FYNNEI. The germline V and J ends were trimmed by 7 bases and 1 base, with 26 bases remaining between them. The CDR3 runs 18 residues. CDR3 DNA sequence: TGTGCCAGCAAGTATGATCCGTGGGGGTCTAGAGGATCCTACGAGCAGTACTTC. This gives the protein CASKYDPWGSRGSYEQYF.

Concerning this clonotype: With a much larger clone just one base away, this may be a read error. This chain connects TRBV6-2 or TRBV6-3 to TRBJ2-1, with D perhaps matching TRBD2 (5 bases). The CDR3 spans 13 residues. CDR1 is MNHEY, CDR2 SVGEGT, per germline. This CDR3 reads CPSSYFREHEQFF. CDR3 in DNA: TGTCCCAGCAGTTACTTTAGGGAGCATGAGCAGTTCTTC.

The gene calls are TRBV28 and TRBJ2-4; 8 positions match TRBD1. Trimming cost V 0 bases and J 4 bases; bases outside gene matches: 11. CDR3 length: 18 residues. CDR1 and CDR2 (germline): MDHEN, SYDVKM. The CDR3: CASSLWQPPGQAKNIQYF. DNA for the CDR3: TGTGCCAGCAGTTTATGGCAGCCCCCGGGACAGGCGAAAAACATTCAGTACTTC. The whole variable domain, remainder taken from reference TRBV28 and TRBJ2-4, is DVKVTQSSRYLVKRTGEKVFLECVQDMDHENMFWYRQDPGLGLRLIYFSYDVKMKEKGDIPEGYSVSREKKERFSLILESASTNQTSMYLCASSLWQPPGQAKNIQYFGAGTRLSVL.

This chain joins TRBV19 and TRBJ2-4, with D unclear. CDR1 and CDR2 (germline): LNHDA, SQIVND (reference sequence). With 4 bases removed from V and 1 base from J, the gap between germline ends came to 17 bases. The CDR3 runs to 17 residues. This CDR3 reads CASSKQTGLGAKNIQYF. CDR3 DNA: TGTGCCAGTAGTAAACAGACGGGTCTCGGTGCCAAAAACATTCAGTACTTC.

This rearrangement joins TRBV12-3 or TRBV12-4 to TRBJ2-7; TRBD2 matches at 9 bases. With V trimmed by 4 bases and J by 6 bases, 7 bases remained unmatched. CDR3 length: 14 residues. The CDR3 DNA is TGTGCCAGCAGTTCCCCCGGACTAGCGTCCGAGCAGTACTTC. This sequence encodes CASSSPGLASEQYF.

This clonotype came up a few times. The gene calls are TRBV12-3 or TRBV12-4 and TRBJ2-6; TRBD1 aligns across 7 bases. V gave up 2 bases and J gave up 2 bases; unmatched junction bases: 6. This CDR3 comprises 17 residues. The DNA of the CDR3 is TGTGCCAGCAGTTTATTTCCCCAGGGGGCTGGGGCCAACGTCCTGACTTTC. Protein: CASSLFPQGAGANVLTF.

The rearrangement joins TRBV19 to TRBJ1-5; tentative D call: TRBD1 (6 bases). The V end was cut by 8 bases, the J end by 6 bases, with 23 bases between. CDR3 length equals 16 residues. The germline V gene has CDR1 LNHDA and CDR2 SQIVND (reference sequence). Here the CDR3 reads CASGLGVQGGSQPQHF. In nucleotides, the CDR3 is TGTGCCAGTGGATTGGGGGTACAGGGAGGAAGTCAGCCCCAGCATTTT.

V usage is TRBV30 and J usage is TRBJ1-1; D unclear. Germline V gene sequence: CDR1 GTSNPN, CDR2 SVGIG (reference sequence). This CDR3 comprises 11 residues. V lost 0 bases to trimming and J lost 10 bases, with 9 bases between them. The CDR3: CAWSVPSRAFF. CDR3 nucleotides: TGTGCCTGGAGTGTCCCCAGTCGAGCTTTCTTT.

V and J are TRBV7-2 and TRBJ2-3, with 7 bases aligning to TRBD1. Germline V lookup: CDR1 SGHTA, CDR2 FQGNSA. V was pared by 0 bases and J by 5 bases, with 5 bases of the junction left unmatched. This CDR3 region has 15 residues. This CDR3 is CASSLAGQSGDTQYF. The CDR3 region has the DNA TGTGCCAGCAGCTTAGCGGGACAGTCCGGAGATACGCAGTATTTT.

The chain recombines TRBV20-1 with TRBJ1-5, with D possibly being TRBD1 (6 bases). The germline CDR1 and CDR2 sequences are DFQATT and SNEGSKA (reference sequence). The V end lost 3 bases, the J end lost 2 bases, and 11 bases lay between the germline ends. The CDR3 extends over 14 amino acids. CDR3 DNA: TGCAGTGCTAGGGGCAGGGGCGGCAATCAGCCCCAGCATTTT. This gives the protein CSARGRGGNQPQHF.

This clonotype showed up many times. V gene TRBV7-2 combines with J gene TRBJ1-2, with 7 positions matching TRBD1. With V trimmed by 3 bases and J by 6 bases, 10 bases remained unmatched. Germline values: CDR1 SGHTA, CDR2 FQGNSA. The CDR3 contains 15 residues. The CDR3 region is CASSFSTGRADGYTF. CDR3 in DNA: TGTGCCAGCAGCTTCTCGACAGGGAGGGCGGATGGCTACACCTTC.

This clonotype was seen at least ten times. The J gene is TRBJ1-6, the V gene TRBV7-2; D remains unclear. With 2 bases removed from V and 5 bases from J, the gap between germline ends came to 4 bases. Germline CDR1 SGHTA, CDR2 FQGNSA. The CDR3 extends over 13 amino acids. CDR3: CASSLQDNSPLHF. The CDR3 DNA is TGTGCCAGCAGCTTACAGGATAATTCACCCCTCCACTTT.

J is TRBJ1-3 and V is TRBV7-9; TRBD1 aligns across 8 bases. The CDR3 covers 14 residues. Germline CDR1 is SEHNR and CDR2 is FQNEAQ (reference sequence). Trimming removed 6 bases from V and 3 bases from J; junction bases left unmatched: 4. CDR3 sequence (DNA): TGTGCCAGCAGAAGACAGGGGAATGGAAACACCATATATTTT. Translated, it gives CASRRQGNGNTIYF.

The chain employs TRBV7-6 and TRBJ1-5; perhaps TRBD1 as D (5 bases). With 5 bases removed from V and 1 base from J, the gap between germline ends came to 12 bases. Germline-derived CDR1 and CDR2 are SGHVS and FNYEAQ. The length of the CDR3 is 15 residues. The CDR3 bases are TGTGCCAGCAGCCTGGGGGACGCCAGCAATCAGCCCCAGCATTTT. Translation gives CASSLGDASNQPQHF.

J is TRBJ1-5 and V is TRBV5-4; D not certain. Trimming took 5 bases from V and 3 from J, leaving 15 bases between them. This CDR3 is 15 amino acids long. Germline V gene lookup returns CDR1 SGHNT and CDR2 YYREEE (reference sequence). The CDR3 region is CASSPEPGPNQPQHF. CDR3 bases: TGTGCCAGCAGTCCAGAACCAGGACCCAATCAGCCCCAGCATTTT.

The chain joins TRBV7-9 to TRBJ2-7; the match to TRBD1 covers 10 bases. V trimming: 1 base; J trimming: 6 bases; junction bases outside the gene matches: 9. The CDR3 extends over 16 amino acids. Germline V gene data show CDR1 as SEHNR and CDR2 as FQNEAQ (reference sequence). CDR3 in amino acids: CASSLDTGTGAREQYF. CDR3 coding DNA: TGTGCCAGCAGCTTAGATACCGGGACAGGGGCTCGCGAGCAGTACTTC.